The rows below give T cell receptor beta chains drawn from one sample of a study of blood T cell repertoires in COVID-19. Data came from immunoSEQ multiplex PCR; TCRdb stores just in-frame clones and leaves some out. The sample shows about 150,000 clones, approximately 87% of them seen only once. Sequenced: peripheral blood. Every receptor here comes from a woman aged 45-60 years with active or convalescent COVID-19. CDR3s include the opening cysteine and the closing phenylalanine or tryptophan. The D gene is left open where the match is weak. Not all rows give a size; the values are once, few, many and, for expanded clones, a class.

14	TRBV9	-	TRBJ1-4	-	TGTGCCAGCAGCCCTGGCAGTCATAATGAAAAACTGTTTTTT	CASSPGSHNEKLFF
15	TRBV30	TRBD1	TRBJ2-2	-	TGTGCCTGGAGCGGGACAGGGATTAACACCGGGGAGCTGTTTTTT	CAWSGTGINTGELFF
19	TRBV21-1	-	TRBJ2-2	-	TGTGCCAGCAGCAATCGGGGTGACGACAGGGACGATTACACCGGGGAGCTGTTTTTT	CASSNRGDDRDDYTGELFF
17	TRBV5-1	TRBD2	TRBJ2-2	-	TGCGCCAGCAGCTTCCGATTAGCGGGGGGCCGCACCGGGGAGCTGTTTTTT	CASSFRLAGGRTGELFF
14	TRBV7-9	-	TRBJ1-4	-	TGTGCCAGCAGCCGACAGGCCAATAATGAAAAACTGTTTTTT	CASSRQANNEKLFF
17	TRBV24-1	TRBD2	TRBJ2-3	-	TGTGCCACCGGGGGGGTGGGTCTTGGAGATAGCACAGATACGCAGTATTTT	CATGGVGLGDSTDTQYF
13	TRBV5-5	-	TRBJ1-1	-	TGTGCCAGCAGCGTGACGGGGTCCACTGAAGCTTTCTTT	CASSVTGSTEAFF
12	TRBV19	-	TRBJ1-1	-	TGTGCCAGTAGTACGGGGTACCTTGAAGCTTTCTTT	CASSTGYLEAFF
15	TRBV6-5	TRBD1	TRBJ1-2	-	TGTGCCAGCACCTCCAGGACAGGGGGTTACTATGGCTACACCTTC	CASTSRTGGYYGYTF
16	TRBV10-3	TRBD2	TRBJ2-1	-	TGTGCCATCAGTGAAAGACTAGCGGGGGGTCACAATGAGCAGTTCTTC	CAISERLAGGHNEQFF
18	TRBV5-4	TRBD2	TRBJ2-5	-	TGTGCCAGCAGCTTGCTCCTAGCGGGGGGGCTTCTACAGGAGACCCAGTACTTC	CASSLLLAGGLLQETQYF
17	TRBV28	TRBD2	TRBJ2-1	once	TGTGCCAGCAGTTTATGGACTAGCGGGAGTTCCTACAATGAGCAGTTCTTC	CASSLWTSGSSYNEQFF
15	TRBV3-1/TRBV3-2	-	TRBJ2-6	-	TGTGCCAGCAGCCAAGTCAGCTCTGGGGCCAACGTCCTGACTTTC	CASSQVSSGANVLTF
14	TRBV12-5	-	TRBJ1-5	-	TGTGCTAGTGGCCTGGACAGTAGCAATCAGCCCCAGCATTTT	CASGLDSSNQPQHF
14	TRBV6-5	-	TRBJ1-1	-	TGTGCCAGCAGTTACCGGGATAGATTGGCTGAAGCTTTCTTT	CASSYRDRLAEAFF
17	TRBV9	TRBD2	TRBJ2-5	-	TGTGCCAGCAGCCCTAGTCTCGCGGGAGTGGGGGGGGAGACCCAGTACTTC	CASSPSLAGVGGETQYF
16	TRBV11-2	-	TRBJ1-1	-	TGTGCCAGCAGCTCACCGTGGGGGGGGCCCAACACTGAAGCTTTCTTT	CASSSPWGGPNTEAFF
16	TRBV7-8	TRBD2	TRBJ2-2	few	TGTGCCAGCAGCCCCCAACTAGCGGGAGAACCCGGGGAGCTGTTTTTT	CASSPQLAGEPGELFF
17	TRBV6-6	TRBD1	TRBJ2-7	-	TGTGCCAGCAGTCTACAGGGGGCGAAGAGTTCGAACTACGAGCAGTACTTC	CASSLQGAKSSNYEQYF
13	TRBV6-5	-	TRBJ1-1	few	TGTGCCAGCAGTACCGGGCCCCTTGGGGCAGCTTTCTTT	CASSTGPLGAAFF
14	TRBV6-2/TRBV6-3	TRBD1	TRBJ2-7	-	TGTGCCAGCAGCCCCCCGGGACAGTCCTACGAGCAGTACTTC	CASSPPGQSYEQYF
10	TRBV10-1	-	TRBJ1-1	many	TGCGCCAGCAAGGAGTTGAGGGCTTTCTTT	CASKELRAFF
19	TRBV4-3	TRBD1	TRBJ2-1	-	TGCGCCAGCAGCCAAGAGTTGTGGCCCCCGGGACAGGGTCCGGGTGAGCAGTTCTTC	CASSQELWPPGQGPGEQFF
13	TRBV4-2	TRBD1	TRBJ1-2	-	TGTGCCAGCAACCAAGGGGGCGACTATGGCTACACCTTC	CASNQGGDYGYTF
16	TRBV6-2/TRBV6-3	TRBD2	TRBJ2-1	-	TGTGCCAGCAGTTATGGTCCTAGCGGGACTCTCAATGAGCAGTTCTTC	CASSYGPSGTLNEQFF
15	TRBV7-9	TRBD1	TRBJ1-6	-	TGTGCCAGCAGCATAGTCGGGACAGAAAATTCACCCCTCCACTTT	CASSIVGTENSPLHF
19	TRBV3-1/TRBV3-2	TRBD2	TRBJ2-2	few	TGTGCCAGCAGCCCAGGCACTAGCGGGAGCTTAACGAACACCGGGGAGCTGTTTTTT	CASSPGTSGSLTNTGELFF
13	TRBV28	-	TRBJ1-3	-	TGTGCCAGCAGTTCAGGGGCTGGAAACACCATATATTTT	CASSSGAGNTIYF
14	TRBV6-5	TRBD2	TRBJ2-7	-	TGTGCCAGCAGTTACTCGGGGACTACCTACGAGCAGTACTTC	CASSYSGTTYEQYF
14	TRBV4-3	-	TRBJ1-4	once	TGCGCCAGCAGCCAAGGGCAGGGTGGTGAAAAACTGTTTTTT	CASSQGQGGEKLFF
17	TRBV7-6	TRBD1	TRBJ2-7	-	TGTGCCAGCAGCTTAGGCGGGACAGGGGTATTACGGAGGGAGCAGTACTTC	CASSLGGTGVLRREQYF
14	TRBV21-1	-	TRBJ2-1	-	TGTGCCAGCACCCCGAAGGAGGGGATCAATGAGCAGTTCTTC	CASTPKEGINEQFF
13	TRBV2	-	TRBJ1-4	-	TGTGCCAGCAGTCTTCTAACGGGGGATAAACTGTTTTTT	CASSLLTGDKLFF
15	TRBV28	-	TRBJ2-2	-	TGTGCCAGCAGTTTGCTTCGCAGGGTCACCGGGGAGCTGTTTTTT	CASSLLRRVTGELFF
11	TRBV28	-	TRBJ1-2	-	TGTGCCAGCAGTTTCGGGTATGGCTACACCTTC	CASSFGYGYTF
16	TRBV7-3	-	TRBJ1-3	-	TGTGCCAGCAGCTCAGGACTCCAGAGCTCTGGAAACACCATATATTTT	CASSSGLQSSGNTIYF
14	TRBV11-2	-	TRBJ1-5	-	TGTGCCAGCAGCTTAGGACCAGCGAATCAGCCCCAGCATTTT	CASSLGPANQPQHF
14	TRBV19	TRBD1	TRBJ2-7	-	TGTGCCAGTAGTGTGGGACAGGTGGTGTACGAGCAGTACTTC	CASSVGQVVYEQYF
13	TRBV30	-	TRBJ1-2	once	TGTGCCTGGAGTTCAAGGGGGGGCTATGGCTACACCTTC	CAWSSRGGYGYTF
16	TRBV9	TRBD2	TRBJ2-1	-	TGTGCCAGCAGCGCCGATCGACTAGCATCGGGGAATGAGCAGTTCTTC	CASSADRLASGNEQFF
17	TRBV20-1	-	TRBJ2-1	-	TGCAGTGCTAGTGATCTCCTAGCGTCTAGCTCCTACAATGAGCAGTTCTTC	CSASDLLASSSYNEQFF
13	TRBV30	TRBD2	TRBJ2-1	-	TGTGCCTGGAGTGTAGCGGGGACCGATGAGCAGTTCTTC	CAWSVAGTDEQFF
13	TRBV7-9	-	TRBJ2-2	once	TGTGCCAGCAGCTTGTTAGAGGGCGGGGAGCTGTTTTTT	CASSLLEGGELFF
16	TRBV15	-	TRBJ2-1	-	TGTGCCACCAGCTCGCGGGCAGGACTAAGCTACAATGAGCAGTTCTTC	CATSSRAGLSYNEQFF
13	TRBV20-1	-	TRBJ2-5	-	TGCAGTGCTAGTGACGTCTCCCGAGAGACCCAGTACTTC	CSASDVSRETQYF
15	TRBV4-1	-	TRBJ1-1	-	TGCGCCAGCAGCCTTATGGGGGCGGCGGACACTGAAGCTTTCTTT	CASSLMGAADTEAFF
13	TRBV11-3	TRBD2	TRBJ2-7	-	TGTGCCAGCAGCTCTAGCGGGAGGACCCAGCAGTACTTC	CASSSSGRTQQYF
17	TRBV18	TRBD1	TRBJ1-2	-	TGTGCCAGCTCACCTAAGAACCGGGACAGGCTAAACTATGGCTACACCTTC	CASSPKNRDRLNYGYTF
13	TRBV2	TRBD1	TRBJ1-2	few	TGTGCCAGCAACATGGACAGGGGTGGAGGCTACACCTTC	CASNMDRGGGYTF
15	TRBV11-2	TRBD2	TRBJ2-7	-	TGTGCCAGCAGCTTACTTGGGTCTAGCGGTTACGAGCAGTACTTC	CASSLLGSSGYEQYF
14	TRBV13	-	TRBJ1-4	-	TGTGCCAGCAGCTCGAGGACTGTTAATGAAAAACTGTTTTTT	CASSSRTVNEKLFF
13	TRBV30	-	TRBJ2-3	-	TGTGCCTGGAGGCAGCCGGGAGTGGATACGCAGTATTTT	CAWRQPGVDTQYF
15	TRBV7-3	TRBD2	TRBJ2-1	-	TGTGCCAGCAGCCCCCTAGCGGGTCTCTACAATGAGCAGTTCTTC	CASSPLAGLYNEQFF
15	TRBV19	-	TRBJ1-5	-	TGTGCCAGTAGTCCCCGGACAGTTATTAATCAGCCCCAGCATTTT	CASSPRTVINQPQHF
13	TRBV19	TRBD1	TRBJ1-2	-	TGTGCCAGTAGTAGGGACAGGGGCTATGGCTACACCTTC	CASSRDRGYGYTF
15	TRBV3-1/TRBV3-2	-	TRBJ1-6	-	TGTGCCAGCAGCCCTTTAACTACCTATAATTCACCCCTCCACTTT	CASSPLTTYNSPLHF
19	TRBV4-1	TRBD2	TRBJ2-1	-	TGCGCCAGCAGCCAAGTGGCAGGGGGACTAGCGGGGTCATACAATGAGCAGTTCTTC	CASSQVAGGLAGSYNEQFF
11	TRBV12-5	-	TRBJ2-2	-	TGTGCTAGTGGTGAAAGCCGGGAGCTGTTTTTT	CASGESRELFF
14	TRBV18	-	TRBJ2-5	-	TGTGCCAGCTCACCACCGGAGGGGTGGGAGACCCAGTACTTC	CASSPPEGWETQYF
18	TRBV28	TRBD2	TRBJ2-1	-	TGTGCCAGCATCCCCTATTGGACTAGCGGGAGTTGGGACAATGAGCAGTTCTTC	CASIPYWTSGSWDNEQFF